These T cell receptor beta chains were read from a single sample in a study of shared clonotypes between healthy human individuals. Profiled with immunoSEQ multiplex PCR; TCRdb holds only in-frame clones, not every one. This sample yields around 2.1 million clones, of which 85% to 95% are seen a single time; more than 1.5% belongs to the top ten. The material sequenced was naive CD8+ T cells from PBMCs. Receptors originate from a young man in good health. Some clones in this sample may be carry-over from other donors' samples. Each CDR3 is given with its conserved first and last residue. Each record gives: J gene, V gene, D gene, clone size, CDR3 protein, CDR3 DNA. The D gene is left open where the match is weak. Clone size, where shown, is once, few, many, or a class for clones that have expanded.

j_gene: TRBJ1-5; v_gene: TRBV28; d_gene: .; abundance: once; CDR3aa: CASSFVNSNQPQHF; CDR3nt: TGTGCCAGCAGTTTTGTGAATAGCAATCAGCCCCAGCATTTT
j_gene: TRBJ2-7; v_gene: TRBV4-1; d_gene: .; abundance: few; CDR3aa: CASSPSGGLYEQYF; CDR3nt: TGCGCCAGCAGCCCTTCAGGAGGCCTCTACGAGCAGTACTTC
j_gene: TRBJ2-7; v_gene: TRBV10-3; d_gene: .; abundance: .; CDR3aa: CAIRMEDSYEQYF; CDR3nt: TGTGCCATCAGAATGGAAGACTCCTACGAGCAGTACTTC
j_gene: TRBJ1-2; v_gene: TRBV11-2; d_gene: .; abundance: .; CDR3aa: CASSLDYGGVPYGYTF; CDR3nt: TGTGCCAGCAGCTTAGATTATGGAGGCGTTCCCTATGGCTACACCTTC
j_gene: TRBJ2-5; v_gene: TRBV4-1; d_gene: TRBD1; abundance: .; CDR3aa: CASSQDPTGTGVGETQYF; CDR3nt: TGCGCCAGCAGCCAAGATCCCACCGGGACAGGGGTCGGAGAGACCCAGTACTTC
j_gene: TRBJ2-3; v_gene: TRBV2; d_gene: TRBD2; abundance: .; CDR3aa: CVITPSGSFLGRTDTQYF; CDR3nt: TGTGTCATAACCCCTAGCGGGAGTTTTTTGGGTCGCACAGATACGCAGTATTTT
j_gene: TRBJ1-2; v_gene: TRBV9; d_gene: .; abundance: .; CDR3aa: CASSSTQGPLYGYTF; CDR3nt: TGTGCCAGCAGCTCCACCCAGGGACCGCTCTATGGCTACACCTTC
j_gene: TRBJ2-7; v_gene: TRBV7-3; d_gene: .; abundance: .; CDR3aa: CASSLTFGGSYEQYF; CDR3nt: TGTGCCAGCAGCTTAACTTTCGGTGGGAGCTACGAGCAGTACTTC
j_gene: TRBJ2-1; v_gene: TRBV6-1; d_gene: TRBD1; abundance: .; CDR3aa: CASSVGQGVNEQFF; CDR3nt: TGTGCCAGCAGTGTGGGACAGGGGGTAAATGAGCAGTTCTTC
j_gene: TRBJ2-7; v_gene: TRBV19; d_gene: TRBD2; abundance: once; CDR3aa: CASSIVATSGSSYEQYF; CDR3nt: TGTGCCAGTAGTATAGTCGCTACTAGCGGCTCCTCCTACGAGCAGTACTTC
j_gene: TRBJ2-7; v_gene: TRBV11-2; d_gene: TRBD1; abundance: .; CDR3aa: CASRGTAYEQYF; CDR3nt: TGTGCCAGCAGGGGGACAGCCTACGAGCAGTACTTC
j_gene: TRBJ2-1; v_gene: TRBV30; d_gene: .; abundance: .; CDR3aa: CAWGPGTLSYNEQFF; CDR3nt: TGTGCCTGGGGGCCCGGGACACTCTCCTACAATGAGCAGTTCTTC
j_gene: TRBJ2-5; v_gene: TRBV9; d_gene: TRBD1; abundance: .; CDR3aa: CASSVVDRVKETQYF; CDR3nt: TGTGCCAGCAGCGTAGTGGACAGGGTAAAGGAGACCCAGTACTTC
j_gene: TRBJ2-7; v_gene: TRBV27; d_gene: .; abundance: .; CDR3aa: CASSTNDRGGEQYF; CDR3nt: TGTGCCAGCAGTACCAACGACAGAGGGGGGGAGCAGTACTTC
j_gene: TRBJ1-2; v_gene: TRBV4-1; d_gene: .; abundance: .; CDR3aa: CASSQDNGIQYTF; CDR3nt: TGCGCCAGCAGCCAAGATAATGGGATTCAGTACACCTTC
j_gene: TRBJ1-5; v_gene: TRBV27; d_gene: .; abundance: few; CDR3aa: CASSSWPVNQPQHF; CDR3nt: TGTGCCAGCAGCTCATGGCCTGTCAATCAGCCCCAGCATTTT
j_gene: TRBJ2-7; v_gene: TRBV13; d_gene: .; abundance: .; CDR3aa: CASSTGPGVRYEQYF; CDR3nt: TGTGCCAGCAGCACCGGGCCAGGGGTAAGGTACGAGCAGTACTTC
j_gene: TRBJ2-7; v_gene: TRBV7-9; d_gene: TRBD1; abundance: .; CDR3aa: CASSRGTGAPSYEQYF; CDR3nt: TGTGCCAGCAGCCGGGGGACAGGGGCCCCCTCCTACGAGCAGTACTTC
j_gene: TRBJ2-7; v_gene: TRBV19; d_gene: .; abundance: .; CDR3aa: CASSIDRNFTF; CDR3nt: TGTGCCAGTAGTATCGACAGAAACTTTACCTTC
j_gene: TRBJ1-1; v_gene: TRBV7-9; d_gene: .; abundance: few; CDR3aa: CASSPQAGTEAFF; CDR3nt: TGTGCCAGCAGCCCACAAGCGGGCACTGAAGCTTTCTTT
j_gene: TRBJ2-6; v_gene: TRBV7-8; d_gene: TRBD1; abundance: .; CDR3aa: CASSLRDRGVPGANVLTF; CDR3nt: TGTGCCAGCAGCCTACGGGACAGGGGGGTCCCTGGGGCCAACGTCCTGACTTTC
j_gene: TRBJ1-3; v_gene: TRBV18; d_gene: .; abundance: .; CDR3aa: CASSPPSISGNTIYF; CDR3nt: TGTGCCAGCTCACCACCTTCTATTTCTGGAAACACCATATATTTT
j_gene: TRBJ2-1; v_gene: TRBV5-1; d_gene: TRBD2; abundance: .; CDR3aa: CASSFASGGNEQFF; CDR3nt: TGCGCCAGCAGCTTCGCTAGCGGGGGCAATGAGCAGTTCTTC
j_gene: TRBJ2-1; v_gene: TRBV7-3; d_gene: .; abundance: .; CDR3aa: CASSKLPRSSYNEQFF; CDR3nt: TGTGCCAGCAGCAAGCTCCCCAGGAGCTCCTACAATGAGCAGTTCTTC
j_gene: TRBJ1-2; v_gene: TRBV7-9; d_gene: .; abundance: .; CDR3aa: CASMWGDAPPGDYGYTF; CDR3nt: TGTGCCAGTATGTGGGGGGACGCCCCCCCAGGAGACTATGGCTACACCTTC
j_gene: TRBJ2-7; v_gene: TRBV19; d_gene: .; abundance: .; CDR3aa: CASSPGGNPSYEQYF; CDR3nt: TGTGCCAGTAGTCCCGGAGGGAACCCCTCCTACGAGCAGTACTTC
j_gene: TRBJ2-7; v_gene: TRBV27; d_gene: .; abundance: .; CDR3aa: CASSIRQSYEQYF; CDR3nt: TGTGCCAGCAGTATTAGACAGAGCTACGAGCAGTACTTC
j_gene: TRBJ2-3; v_gene: TRBV7-9; d_gene: .; abundance: .; CDR3aa: CASSPPRRDTQYF; CDR3nt: TGTGCCAGCAGCCCCCCAAGAAGAGATACGCAGTATTTT
j_gene: TRBJ1-1; v_gene: TRBV30; d_gene: .; abundance: .; CDR3aa: CAWIVASRWDTEAFF; CDR3nt: TGTGCCTGGATAGTGGCTAGTAGGTGGGACACTGAAGCTTTCTTT
j_gene: TRBJ1-3; v_gene: TRBV7-8; d_gene: .; abundance: .; CDR3aa: CASSSGPSGNTIYF; CDR3nt: TGTGCCAGCAGCTCCGGACCCTCTGGAAACACCATATATTTT
j_gene: TRBJ2-5; v_gene: TRBV9; d_gene: .; abundance: .; CDR3aa: CASSSRGETQYF; CDR3nt: TGTGCCAGCAGCTCCAGGGGAGAGACCCAGTACTTC
j_gene: TRBJ2-2; v_gene: TRBV25-1; d_gene: TRBD1; abundance: .; CDR3aa: CASSQGQALLNTGELFF; CDR3nt: TGTGCCAGCAGCCAAGGACAGGCGCTACTGAACACCGGGGAGCTGTTTTTT
j_gene: TRBJ2-5; v_gene: TRBV7-8; d_gene: TRBD1; abundance: .; CDR3aa: CASSPNPTGRETQYF; CDR3nt: TGTGCCAGCAGCCCCAACCCGACAGGGCGGGAGACCCAGTACTTC
j_gene: TRBJ2-1; v_gene: TRBV27; d_gene: .; abundance: .; CDR3aa: CASSLLGNEQFF; CDR3nt: TGTGCCAGCAGTTTACTTGGCAATGAGCAGTTCTTC
j_gene: TRBJ2-7; v_gene: TRBV29-1; d_gene: .; abundance: .; CDR3aa: CSVSVGRGYIYEQYF; CDR3nt: TGCAGCGTGTCGGTGGGGCGGGGTTACATCTACGAGCAGTACTTC
j_gene: TRBJ2-7; v_gene: TRBV7-9; d_gene: .; abundance: .; CDR3aa: CATRSLREQYF; CDR3nt: TGTGCCACTCGCTCTCTTCGGGAGCAGTACTTC
j_gene: TRBJ1-1; v_gene: TRBV5-1; d_gene: .; abundance: .; CDR3aa: CASSPRDILHSEAFF; CDR3nt: TGCGCCAGCAGCCCCCGGGACATCCTTCACTCTGAAGCTTTCTTT
j_gene: TRBJ1-5; v_gene: TRBV14; d_gene: TRBD1; abundance: .; CDR3aa: CGRERQGGQPQHF; CDR3nt: TGTGGCAGGGAAAGACAGGGCGGTCAGCCCCAGCATTTT
j_gene: TRBJ1-5; v_gene: TRBV15; d_gene: .; abundance: .; CDR3aa: CATSPAGGRQPQHF; CDR3nt: TGTGCCACCAGCCCGGCGGGGGGGAGACAGCCCCAGCATTTT
j_gene: TRBJ2-7; v_gene: TRBV4-1; d_gene: TRBD2; abundance: few; CDR3aa: CASSPQTSGNYEQYF; CDR3nt: TGCGCCAGCAGCCCTCAGACTAGCGGGAACTACGAGCAGTACTTC
j_gene: TRBJ1-5; v_gene: TRBV19; d_gene: .; abundance: .; CDR3aa: CASSIVASGNQPQHF; CDR3nt: TGTGCCAGTAGTATCGTCGCATCGGGCAATCAGCCCCAGCATTTT
j_gene: TRBJ2-1; v_gene: TRBV15; d_gene: TRBD2; abundance: .; CDR3aa: CATSAVGTSGNEQFF; CDR3nt: TGTGCCACCAGCGCAGTCGGGACTAGCGGGAATGAGCAGTTCTTC
j_gene: TRBJ2-1; v_gene: TRBV7-9; d_gene: TRBD1; abundance: .; CDR3aa: CASSARTGRLDEQFF; CDR3nt: TGTGCCAGCAGCGCGCGGACAGGGCGATTGGATGAGCAGTTCTTC
j_gene: TRBJ2-3; v_gene: TRBV4-3; d_gene: .; abundance: .; CDR3aa: CASSQDGDESTDTQYF; CDR3nt: TGCGCCAGCAGCCAAGATGGAGATGAAAGCACAGATACGCAGTATTTT
j_gene: TRBJ2-2; v_gene: TRBV29-1; d_gene: .; abundance: .; CDR3aa: CSVRVAGELFF; CDR3nt: TGCAGCGTTAGGGTCGCCGGGGAGCTGTTTTTT
j_gene: TRBJ2-1; v_gene: TRBV11-2; d_gene: TRBD1; abundance: .; CDR3aa: CASSLFGRGPYNEQFF; CDR3nt: TGTGCCAGCAGCTTGTTCGGCAGGGGGCCTTACAATGAGCAGTTCTTC
j_gene: TRBJ2-7; v_gene: TRBV10-3; d_gene: TRBD2; abundance: .; CDR3aa: CAISLTSGGYEQYF; CDR3nt: TGTGCCATCAGCCTCACTAGCGGAGGGTACGAGCAGTACTTC
j_gene: TRBJ2-1; v_gene: TRBV18; d_gene: .; abundance: .; CDR3aa: CASSVERDNNEQFF; CDR3nt: TGTGCCAGCTCCGTGGAAAGAGACAACAATGAGCAGTTCTTC
j_gene: TRBJ2-1; v_gene: TRBV9; d_gene: .; abundance: .; CDR3aa: CASSGGLFYNEQFF; CDR3nt: TGTGCCAGCAGCGGGGGGCTGTTTTACAATGAGCAGTTCTTC
j_gene: TRBJ2-7; v_gene: TRBV5-1; d_gene: .; abundance: .; CDR3aa: CASSLGGGEQYF; CDR3nt: TGCGCCAGCAGCTTGGGGGGCGGCGAGCAGTACTTC
j_gene: TRBJ2-3; v_gene: TRBV6-1; d_gene: TRBD2; abundance: .; CDR3aa: CASRDSGRGGDTQYF; CDR3nt: TGTGCCAGCAGGGATAGCGGGAGAGGTGGAGATACGCAGTATTTT
j_gene: TRBJ2-3; v_gene: TRBV27; d_gene: TRBD2; abundance: .; CDR3aa: CASSLLLGGRAGDTQYF; CDR3nt: TGTGCCAGCAGTTTATTATTAGGAGGGAGGGCCGGAGATACGCAGTATTTT
j_gene: TRBJ1-1; v_gene: TRBV2; d_gene: TRBD1; abundance: .; CDR3aa: CASREGQGGTEAFF; CDR3nt: TGTGCCAGCAGAGAAGGACAGGGGGGGACTGAAGCTTTCTTT
j_gene: TRBJ2-1; v_gene: TRBV28; d_gene: .; abundance: once; CDR3aa: CASSSQILQSSYNEQFF; CDR3nt: TGTGCCAGCAGTTCTCAGATACTTCAGAGCTCCTACAATGAGCAGTTCTTC
j_gene: TRBJ2-7; v_gene: TRBV28; d_gene: TRBD2; abundance: .; CDR3aa: CASSSLTSGTFLYEQYF; CDR3nt: TGTGCCAGCAGTTCCCTGACTAGCGGGACGTTTCTCTACGAGCAGTACTTC